The table lists the clone carrying this TCR beta chain with a few counts. Its antigen is not known. These data are taken from a study of CD8+ T cells in alopecia areata. Study conclusions and caveats: Both scalp clonality and the expanded CD8+ clones among the top 100 showed a significant decrease with tofacitinib. During tofacitinib treatment, many expanded lesional clones remained in scalp and blood.

This CDR3 comprises 14 residues. Germline V lookup: CDR1 SGHDT, CDR2 YYEEEE. Trimming removed 3 bases from V and 4 bases from J; junction bases left unmatched: 6. Treatment denoted: oral pan-JAK inhibitor, 5-10 mg twice daily. After isolation, RNA underwent reverse transcription to generate cDNA as the sequencing template. TCRdb's table, derived via immunoSEQ multiplex PCR, lists solely in-frame clones and lacks some. In the table there are about 76,000 clones, over 25% of which are singletons. Here the sequenced sample was CD8+ T cells sorted from blood, taken at week 4, from a patient treated with tofacitinib. The sequence was obtained from a human donor with alopecia areata. The chain has TRBV5-6 and TRBJ2-5; 7 nucleotides line up with TRBD1. This CDR3 is CASSSRDSGETQYF. The CDR3 DNA reads as TGTGCCAGCAGCTCCCGGGACAGTGGAGAGACCCAGTACTTC.